This passage covers 28 T cell receptor beta chains from one sample sequenced in a study of CD8+CD57+ T cells in acquired aplastic anemia. Template material for TCR beta VDJ and CDR3 profiling consisted of genomic DNA. TCRdb independently ran MiXCR on the reads; one entry per CDR3 protein. The repertoire consists of 200,000 or so distinct CDR3 sequences, with less than 65% occurring once and the leading ten covering about 43%. The sequenced sample consisted of sorted CD4+, CD8+, or CD8+CD57+ T cells (not recorded which) from PBMCs. The receptors shown here come from a human donor with severe aplastic anemia or a healthy control (not recorded which).

V is TRBV7-8 and J is TRBJ1-6; D is perhaps TRBD1 (6 bases). CDR1 SGHVS and CDR2 FQNEAQ come from the germline V gene. V lost 5 bases to trimming and J lost 7 bases, with 15 bases between them. The CDR3 contains 15 residues. The CDR3 nucleotides are TGTGCCAGCAGCGACAACAGGGTCGCGAATTCACCCCTCCACTTT. This encodes CASSDNRVANSPLHF.

The rearrangement uses TRBV20-1 and TRBJ2-5; D not resolved. Trimming stripped 3 bases from V and 5 bases from J, with 7 bases between. The CDR3 has 11 amino acids. The germline V gene has CDR1 DFQATT and CDR2 SNEGSKA (reference sequence). The CDR3 region is CSARLLETQYF. CDR3 DNA: TGCAGTGCTAGGTTGCTCGAGACCCAGTACTTC.

Points on this clonotype: Because the CDR3's place on the DNA is in doubt, the DNA is left out and the CDR3 is given as listed by TCRdb. The chain is built from TRBV5-4 and TRBJ1-3; TRBD1 is taken as the D call from the table, unchecked against the DNA. Germline V lookup: CDR1 SGHNT, CDR2 YYREEE (reference sequence). A total of 15 residues make up the CDR3, ends included. CDR3 protein: CASSSTLGGGNTIYF.

The chain carries TRBV20-1 and TRBJ2-1; D is tentatively TRBD1 or TRBD2 (6 bases each). The V end was cut by 6 bases, the J end by 3 bases, with 15 bases between. CDR1 and CDR2 (germline): DFQATT, SNEGSKA (reference sequence). The CDR3 contains 14 residues. CDR3 in amino acids: CSAISGGGYNEQFF. CDR3 sequence (DNA): TGCAGTGCCATTAGCGGAGGGGGCTACAATGAGCAGTTCTTC.

This clonotype was seen at least ten times. This sequence joins TRBV12-3 or TRBV12-4 and TRBJ2-5, with 10 bases fitting TRBD1. With V trimmed by 6 bases and J by 2 bases, 9 bases remained unmatched. The length of the CDR3 is 16 residues. The CDR3: CASSPLDRGQQETQYF. The CDR3 DNA reads as TGTGCCAGCAGCCCATTAGACAGGGGGCAACAAGAGACCCAGTACTTC.

This clonotype was picked up a small number of times. The chain couples TRBV4-1 to TRBJ1-1; 7 bases fit TRBD1. The length of the CDR3 is 13 residues. In germline, CDR1 is MGHRA, CDR2 YSYEKL. With V trimmed by 6 bases and J by 3 bases, 4 bases remained unmatched. The CDR3 sequence is CASRDTGDTEAFF. The CDR3 nucleotides are TGCGCCAGCAGGGACACAGGGGACACTGAAGCTTTCTTT.

The chain recombines TRBV7-9 with TRBJ1-2; TRBD1 matches at 9 bases. CDR3 length equals 15 residues. J was trimmed by 8 bases and V by 1 base; bases with no gene match: 8. Germline V gene data show CDR1 as SEHNR and CDR2 as FQNEAQ (reference sequence). CDR3 residues: CASSLEVQGAGGYTF. In DNA, the CDR3 is TGTGCCAGCAGCTTAGAAGTACAGGGGGCTGGGGGCTACACCTTC.

The J gene is TRBJ2-7, the V gene TRBV6-6; perhaps TRBD2 as D (7 bases). Per the germline V gene, CDR1 is MNHNY and CDR2 is SVGAGI (reference sequence). Trimming took off 5 bases at V and 4 bases at J, with 12 bases between the two ends. The CDR3 runs 13 residues. CDR3 in DNA: TGTGCCAGCAGTGTCGGGGGGCTATACGAGCAGTACTTC. It yields the protein CASSVGGLYEQYF.

This clonotype was found a few times. The junction departs from the called germline gene at one end, perhaps through a read error. This chain connects TRBV7-7 to TRBJ2-7, with TRBD2 as a possible D gene (5 bases). The V gene's germline CDR1 is SSHAT and CDR2 FNYEAQ (reference sequence). The CDR3 totals 15 residues. The CDR3 DNA sequence: TGTGCTAGCAGCTTAGAAGAGGGCCCCTCCTACGAGCAGTACTTC. Protein: CASSLEEGPSYEQYF.

J is TRBJ2-1 and V is TRBV7-9; D possibly corresponds to TRBD2 (5 bases). Trimming stripped 1 base from V and 8 bases from J, with 9 bases between. Germline loops: CDR1 SEHNR, CDR2 FQNEAQ (reference sequence). The CDR3 contains 13 residues. CDR3 sequence reads: CASSLVPSHEQFF. The CDR3, as DNA: TGTGCCAGCAGCTTAGTCCCTAGCCATGAGCAGTTCTTC.

This clonotype has ten or more counts. V usage is TRBV7-3 and J usage is TRBJ2-1; D is possibly TRBD1 (7 bases). From germline, CDR1 is SGHTA and CDR2 FQGTGA. V was clipped by 4 bases and J by 3 bases, with 13 bases between them. The CDR3 spans 15 residues. For the CDR3, the DNA is TGTGCCAGCAGCTGGGGGCAGGGGGGCTACAATGAGCAGTTCTTC. Protein sequence: CASSWGQGGYNEQFF.

There are many counts of this clonotype. The V call is TRBV7-8, the J call TRBJ2-5; either TRBD1 or TRBD2 may supply D (6 bases each). V lost 8 bases to trimming and J lost 0 bases, with 25 bases between them. CDR1 is SGHVS and CDR2 is FQNEAQ in the germline V gene. The CDR3 is made up of 18 amino acids. Here the CDR3 reads CASRTVEGGPRYQETQYF. The CDR3 DNA reads as TGTGCCAGCCGAACGGTAGAGGGGGGCCCACGGTACCAAGAGACCCAGTACTTC.

Here the CDR3 DNA reads TGTGCCAGCAGTGACATCGTCGGAAACACCATATATTTT. Its protein product is CASSDIVGNTIYF. The V gene is TRBV25-1, the J gene TRBJ1-3; D is unresolved. Per germline, CDR1 MGHDK and CDR2 SYGVNS. V was cut by 3 bases and J by 4 bases, with 7 bases left in between. The CDR3 is 13 amino acids.

CDR3 sequence reads: CASSLEGAGNEQFF. Here the CDR3 DNA reads TGTGCCAGCAGCTTAGAAGGGGCAGGTAATGAGCAGTTCTTC. The chain links TRBV7-9 to TRBJ2-1, with D possibly matching TRBD1 (5 bases). Germline V lookup: CDR1 SEHNR, CDR2 FQNEAQ (reference sequence). V lost 1 base and J lost 7, with 11 bases in between. The CDR3 runs 14 residues.

The rearrangement uses TRBV29-1 and TRBJ2-1, with 13 positions matching TRBD2. This CDR3 is built from 16 residues. The germline gives CDR1 SQVTM, CDR2 ANQGSEA. V lost 4 bases to trimming and J lost 3 bases; unmatched junction nucleotides: 6. The chain's CDR3 is CSVAGLAGVGYNEQFF. The DNA of the CDR3 is TGCAGCGTTGCAGGACTAGCGGGAGTAGGCTACAATGAGCAGTTCTTC.

This clonotype was found once. The chain joins TRBV20-1 to TRBJ1-4; 7 positions match TRBD1. V gave up 0 bases and J gave up 0 bases; unmatched junction bases: 10. This CDR3 has 18 amino acids. Germline CDR1 reads DFQATT; CDR2 reads SNEGSKA (reference sequence). The CDR3 here is CSARDQARTGATNEKLFF. The CDR3 DNA sequence: TGCAGTGCTAGAGATCAGGCCCGGACAGGAGCAACTAATGAAAAACTGTTTTTT.

A few counts support this clonotype. The chain uses TRBV7-2 and TRBJ2-7, with 12 bases matching TRBD2. Germline-derived CDR1 and CDR2 are SGHTA and FQGNSA. The length of the CDR3 is 16 residues. With 1 base clipped from V and 3 bases from J, the junction kept 4 bases outside the gene matches. For the CDR3, the DNA is TGTGCCAGCAGCTTAGGACTAGCGGGAGACTTCTACGAGCAGTACTTC. It is translated as CASSLGLAGDFYEQYF.

This clonotype has ten or more counts. The chain uses TRBV6-5 and TRBJ2-7; D uncertain. Germline V gives CDR1 MNHEY, CDR2 SVGAGI. CDR3 size: 17 residues. The ends were cut back, 2 bases at V and 2 bases at J, with 19 bases in the middle. CDR3 amino acids: CASSYRADFKRAYEQYF. The CDR3 DNA sequence: TGTGCCAGCAGTTACAGGGCCGACTTTAAACGGGCCTACGAGCAGTACTTC.

The rearrangement joins TRBV7-2 to TRBJ2-7; no definite D call. Per the germline V gene, CDR1 is SGHTA and CDR2 is FQGNSA. V gave up 0 bases and J gave up 5 bases, with 11 bases separating them. The CDR3 sequence is 14 residues long. The chain's CDR3 is CASSLAGSANEQYF. Here the CDR3 DNA reads TGTGCCAGCAGCTTAGCGGGATCGGCCAACGAGCAGTACTTC.

The chain carries TRBV7-9 and TRBJ1-6; no firm D call. V lost 3 bases and J lost 10, with 16 bases in between. The germline V gene has CDR1 SEHNR and CDR2 FQNEAQ (reference sequence). The CDR3 length is 15 residues. CDR3: CASSFGERLGSPLHF. The CDR3 bases are TGTGCCAGCAGCTTCGGGGAGAGGTTGGGGTCACCCCTCCACTTT.

The chain carries TRBV20-1 and TRBJ1-2; 7 bases agree with TRBD1. Germline CDR1 is DFQATT and CDR2 is SNEGSKA (reference sequence). V lost 6 bases and J lost 5; bases outside the gene matches: 9. The CDR3 runs 13 residues. In nucleotides, the CDR3 is TGCAGTGCCCGACCCGGGACAGAGTATGGCTACACCTTC. Amino acid sequence: CSARPGTEYGYTF.

The chain has TRBV2 and TRBJ1-2; D gene uncertain. V lost 4 bases and J lost 0, with 9 bases in between. The CDR3 runs to 14 residues. CDR1 is SNHLY and CDR2 is FYNNEI in the germline V gene. This CDR3 reads CASSVRTANYGYTF. The CDR3 DNA reads as TGTGCCAGCAGTGTTCGCACTGCTAACTATGGCTACACCTTC.

The gene calls are TRBV7-3 and TRBJ2-5, with 10 bases aligning to TRBD2. The length of the CDR3 is 14 residues. V gave up 5 bases and J gave up 7 bases; unmatched junction bases: 7. The V gene's germline CDR1 is SGHTA and CDR2 FQGTGA. The CDR3 reads CASSPAGGRGTQYF. The CDR3 region has the DNA TGTGCCAGCAGCCCAGCGGGGGGGCGTGGGACCCAGTACTTC.

The rearrangement links TRBV20-1 to TRBJ1-1; 7 bases are shared with TRBD1. The CDR3 contains 12 residues. Trimming at V came to 6 bases and at J to 8 bases, leaving 9 bases not matched to a gene. Germline assignment: CDR1 DFQATT and CDR2 SNEGSKA (reference sequence). The DNA for the CDR3 is TGCAGTGCACGTGGACAGGCCAACGAAGCTTTCTTT. Protein: CSARGQANEAFF.

The chain has TRBV7-3 and TRBJ2-7, with D maybe TRBD2 (5 bases). The length of the CDR3 is 13 residues. V lost 5 bases and J 4 bases, leaving 12 bases between the germline ends. CDR1 and CDR2 (germline): SGHTA, FQGTGA. The chain's CDR3 is CASSPSSVYEQYF. DNA for the CDR3: TGTGCCAGCAGCCCTAGCTCAGTTTACGAGCAGTACTTC.

This clonotype has more than one count but fewer than ten. V and J are TRBV20-1 and TRBJ2-7; possibly TRBD2 for D (6 bases). Trimming removed 6 bases from V and 3 bases from J, with 21 bases in between. This CDR3 is 15 amino acids long. Germline values: CDR1 DFQATT, CDR2 SNEGSKA (reference sequence). The CDR3, as DNA: TGCAGTGCCCCCTCGGGGGAGGAGGACCACTACGAGCAGTACTTC. Residues: CSAPSGEEDHYEQYF.

The chain carries TRBV7-3 and TRBJ2-5; unclear D gene. The germline gives CDR1 SGHTA, CDR2 FQGTGA. Trimming pared 5 bases from V and 4 bases from J, leaving 14 bases between. CDR3 length equals 14 residues. CDR3 amino acids: CASSRSPTGETQYF. The CDR3 DNA sequence: TGTGCCAGCAGCAGGAGTCCGACCGGAGAGACCCAGTACTTC.

The sample holds many counts of this clonotype. This chain joins TRBV5-4 and TRBJ2-7; D gene uncertain. Germline V gives CDR1 SGHNT, CDR2 YYREEE (reference sequence). Trimming took off 0 bases at V and 4 bases at J, with 14 bases between the two ends. CDR3 length: 15 residues. The CDR3 DNA reads TGTGCCAGCAGCTTGGCATCCCGGCGACCTTACGAGCAGTACTTC. Translated: CASSLASRRPYEQYF.